This is a list of T cell receptor beta chains from one sample in a study of chemoradiotherapy in HPV16-positive cancers. Here immunoSEQ multiplex PCR was the method, and the copy in TCRdb shows in-frame clones only, minus some. The table has tens of thousands of clones, roughly 94% seen once; the top ten hold 2.5% to 3.5%. This material was obtained from a patient who underwent chemoradiotherapy. The receptor source for this set is a human donor with HPV-associated anogenital cancer. Each CDR3 is given with its conserved first and last residue. Clone sizes are given selectively: once, few, many, or a class where the clone is expanded.

CDR3aa: CASSLVAGSSYEQYF
j_gene: TRBJ2-7
v_gene: TRBV5-1
abundance: few

CDR3aa: CASSEWYQGNYGYTF
j_gene: TRBJ1-2
v_gene: TRBV6-1
abundance: .

CDR3aa: CASSFGQNNQPQHF
j_gene: TRBJ1-5
v_gene: TRBV6-6
abundance: once

CDR3aa: CASSLSGPGTGELFF
j_gene: TRBJ2-2
v_gene: TRBV27
abundance: .

CDR3aa: CASSELAGATDTQYF
j_gene: TRBJ2-3
v_gene: TRBV6-1
abundance: .

CDR3aa: CASYIAGGSTDTQYF
j_gene: TRBJ2-3
v_gene: TRBV5-1
abundance: .

CDR3aa: CAWSRGETEAFF
j_gene: TRBJ1-1
v_gene: TRBV30
abundance: .

CDR3aa: CASSPDHQRNQPQHF
j_gene: TRBJ1-5
v_gene: TRBV4-2
abundance: .

CDR3aa: CASSLLGSLYNEQFF
j_gene: TRBJ2-1
v_gene: TRBV5-1
abundance: .

CDR3aa: CASSPGRILNTEAFF
j_gene: TRBJ1-1
v_gene: TRBV18
abundance: .

CDR3aa: CSAPRTGEQYF
j_gene: TRBJ2-7
v_gene: TRBV20-1
abundance: .

CDR3aa: CASGGDRGLITEAFF
j_gene: TRBJ1-1
v_gene: TRBV28
abundance: .

CDR3aa: CASSAGGDQPQHF
j_gene: TRBJ1-5
v_gene: TRBV5-4
abundance: .

CDR3aa: CASSLGAFNNEQFF
j_gene: TRBJ2-1
v_gene: TRBV7-2
abundance: once

CDR3aa: CASSQPNRGGDEQFF
j_gene: TRBJ2-1
v_gene: TRBV4-1
abundance: .

CDR3aa: CASRDYGTSNQPQHF
j_gene: TRBJ1-5
v_gene: TRBV2
abundance: .

CDR3aa: CASSPVEAGGWGYGYTF
j_gene: TRBJ1-2
v_gene: TRBV5-1
abundance: .

CDR3aa: CASSQDLGDQPQHF
j_gene: TRBJ1-5
v_gene: TRBV4-3
abundance: .

CDR3aa: CASSYGPGQVSYEQYF
j_gene: TRBJ2-7
v_gene: TRBV6-5
abundance: .

CDR3aa: CASRDRGPDTQYF
j_gene: TRBJ2-3
v_gene: TRBV6-1
abundance: .

CDR3aa: CASSAGQGARMQTQYF
j_gene: TRBJ2-5
v_gene: TRBV6-1
abundance: .

CDR3aa: CASSLRVGTTDGYGYTF
j_gene: TRBJ1-2
v_gene: TRBV7-2
abundance: .

CDR3aa: CASSLLGSSNQPQHF
j_gene: TRBJ1-5
v_gene: TRBV27
abundance: .

CDR3aa: CASSLGARNTEAFF
j_gene: TRBJ1-1
v_gene: TRBV11-2
abundance: .

CDR3aa: CASSTDLQGFRYGYTF
j_gene: TRBJ1-2
v_gene: TRBV19
abundance: .

CDR3aa: CASSQAGTGRQETQYF
j_gene: TRBJ2-5
v_gene: TRBV4-2
abundance: .

CDR3aa: CSVGTSGVNQETQYF
j_gene: TRBJ2-5
v_gene: TRBV29-1
abundance: once

CDR3aa: CASRNGSDYGYTF
j_gene: TRBJ1-2
v_gene: TRBV7-9
abundance: .